A selection of T cell receptor beta chains follows, all from one sample in a study of blood T cell repertoires in COVID-19. Some clones are missing from TCRdb's copy, which holds only in-frame ones; the method was immunoSEQ multiplex PCR. This table has about 58,000 clones, about 85% appearing once. The specimen sequenced was peripheral blood. The receptor set was obtained from a middle-aged man with active COVID-19. Both conserved end residues are part of each CDR3. A D gene is named only where the DNA matches it firmly. Rows may omit the clone size; those that give it use once, few, many or a size class.

V: TRBV5-1; size: .; D: TRBD1; J: TRBJ2-1; CDR3: CVSSFGRGNQQFF; DNA: TGCGTCAGCAGCTTTGGCAGGGGGAATCAGCAGTTCTTC
V: TRBV6-6; size: .; D: .; J: TRBJ2-3; CDR3: CASELRDVPGDTQYF; DNA: TGTGCCAGCGAGTTACGAGATGTACCTGGAGATACGCAGTATTTT
V: TRBV3-1/TRBV3-2; size: .; D: TRBD2; J: TRBJ2-5; CDR3: CASRLVSSGRRRETQYF; DNA: TGTGCCAGCAGACTAGTCTCCAGCGGGAGAAGGCGAGAGACCCAGTACTTC
V: TRBV5-5; size: .; D: TRBD2; J: TRBJ2-5; CDR3: CASSPSGINQETQYF; DNA: TGTGCCAGCAGCCCTAGCGGGATCAACCAAGAGACCCAGTACTTC
V: TRBV19; size: .; D: TRBD1; J: TRBJ1-5; CDR3: CASTLGTGVRQPQHF; DNA: TGTGCCAGTACTCTCGGGACAGGGGTCCGCCAGCCCCAGCATTTT
V: TRBV19; size: .; D: .; J: TRBJ2-1; CDR3: CASSIRGEQFF; DNA: TGTGCCAGTAGTATAAGGGGCGAGCAGTTCTTC
V: TRBV7-9; size: once; D: .; J: TRBJ1-1; CDR3: CASSLDNRETEAFF; DNA: TGTGCCAGCAGTTTAGATAACAGGGAAACTGAAGCTTTCTTT
V: TRBV10-2; size: .; D: TRBD2; J: TRBJ2-3; CDR3: CASSASGESATQYF; DNA: TGCGCCAGCAGTGCTAGCGGGGAGTCGGCTACGCAGTATTTT
V: TRBV10-2; size: .; D: TRBD1; J: TRBJ1-5; CDR3: CASSDRVNQPQHF; DNA: TGCGCCAGTTCCGACAGGGTCAATCAGCCCCAGCATTTT
V: TRBV24-1; size: .; D: .; J: TRBJ2-7; CDR3: CATSDPRLRYEQYF; DNA: TGTGCCACCAGTGACCCCCGCCTCCGGTACGAGCAGTACTTC